This T cell receptor beta chain emerged from a study of cytomegalovirus exposure and HLA in healthy donors. Findings and caveats of the study: Later genetic work tied a missense DCLRE1C variant to beta-chain V and J trimming.

By share, this clone counts as medium-sized. Its antigen is still unknown. PCR employed 60 Vbeta and 13 Jbeta primers. Measured with immunoSEQ multiplex PCR; TCRdb has only the in-frame clones, and not every one. The profile covers some 160,000 clones, with around 74% appearing a single time and about 1.5% taken by the ten largest. The germline V and J ends were trimmed by 4 bases and 7 bases, with 12 bases remaining between them. The CDR3 has 13 residues. Germline V gene data show CDR1 as SGHNT and CDR2 as YYREEE (reference sequence). The chain is built from TRBV5-4 and TRBJ2-1; TRBD2 might be the D (5 bases). Sequenced input: PBMCs. This TCR was recovered from a woman in her twenties or thirties in good health and CMV-seronegative. CDR3 in DNA: TGTGCCAGCAGCCCTCTCGGGGATAATGAGCAGTTCTTC. Amino acids: CASSPLGDNEQFF.